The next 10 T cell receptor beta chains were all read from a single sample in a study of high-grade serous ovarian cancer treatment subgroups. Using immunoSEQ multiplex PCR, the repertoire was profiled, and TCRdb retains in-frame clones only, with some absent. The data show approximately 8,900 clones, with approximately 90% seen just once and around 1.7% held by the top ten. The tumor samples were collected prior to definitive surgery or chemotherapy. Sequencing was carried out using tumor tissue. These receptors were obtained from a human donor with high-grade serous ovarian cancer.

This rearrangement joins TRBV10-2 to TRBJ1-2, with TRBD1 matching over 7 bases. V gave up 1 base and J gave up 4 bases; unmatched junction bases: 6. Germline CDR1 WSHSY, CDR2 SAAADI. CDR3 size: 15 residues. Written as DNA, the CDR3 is TGCGCCAGCAGTGAGTTTGGACAGGTAGTCTATGGCTACACCTTC. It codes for CASSEFGQVVYGYTF.

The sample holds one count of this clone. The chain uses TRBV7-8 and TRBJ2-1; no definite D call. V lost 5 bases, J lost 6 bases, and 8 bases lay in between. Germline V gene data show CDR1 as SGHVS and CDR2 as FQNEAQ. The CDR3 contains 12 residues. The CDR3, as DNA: TGTGCCAGCAGCCGCACTCGCAATGAGCAGTTCTTC. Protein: CASSRTRNEQFF. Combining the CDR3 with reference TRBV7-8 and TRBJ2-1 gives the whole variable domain GAGVSQSPRYKVAKRGQDVALRCDPISGHVSLFWYQQALGQGPEFLTYFQNEAQLDKSGLPSDRFFAERPEGSVSTLKIQRTQQEDSAVYLCASSRTRNEQFFGPGTRLTVL.

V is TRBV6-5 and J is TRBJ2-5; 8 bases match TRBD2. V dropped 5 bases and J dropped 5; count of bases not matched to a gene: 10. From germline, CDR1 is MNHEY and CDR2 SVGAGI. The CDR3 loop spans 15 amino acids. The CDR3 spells CASSPGLALEETQYF. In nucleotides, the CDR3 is TGTGCCAGCAGTCCCGGACTAGCCCTCGAGGAGACCCAGTACTTC.

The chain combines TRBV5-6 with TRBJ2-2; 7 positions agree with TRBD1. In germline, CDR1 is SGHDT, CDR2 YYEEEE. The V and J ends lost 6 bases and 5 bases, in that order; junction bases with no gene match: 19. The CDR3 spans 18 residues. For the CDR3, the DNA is TGTGCCAGCAACCCGATCGGGACAGATATTTTGGCGACCGGGGAGCTGTTTTTT. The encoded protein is CASNPIGTDILATGELFF.

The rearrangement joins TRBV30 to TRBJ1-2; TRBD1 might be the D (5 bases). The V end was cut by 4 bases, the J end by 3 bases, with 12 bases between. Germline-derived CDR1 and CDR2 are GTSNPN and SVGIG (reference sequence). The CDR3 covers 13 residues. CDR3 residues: CAWKGERDYGYTF. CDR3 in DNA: TGTGCCTGGAAAGGGGAACGGGACTATGGCTACACCTTC.

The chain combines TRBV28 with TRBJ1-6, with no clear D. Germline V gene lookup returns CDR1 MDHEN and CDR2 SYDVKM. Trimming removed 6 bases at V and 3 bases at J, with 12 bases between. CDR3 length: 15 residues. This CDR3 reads CASRLSGNYNSPLHF. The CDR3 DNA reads TGTGCCAGCAGGTTGAGTGGCAACTATAATTCACCCCTCCACTTT.

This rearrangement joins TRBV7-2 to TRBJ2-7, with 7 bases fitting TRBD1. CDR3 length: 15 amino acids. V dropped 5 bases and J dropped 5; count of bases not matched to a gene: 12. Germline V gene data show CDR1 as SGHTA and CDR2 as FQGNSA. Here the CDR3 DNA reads TGTGCCAGCAGCCCGTGGGGCCAGGGGGTCCACGAGCAGTACTTC. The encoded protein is CASSPWGQGVHEQYF.

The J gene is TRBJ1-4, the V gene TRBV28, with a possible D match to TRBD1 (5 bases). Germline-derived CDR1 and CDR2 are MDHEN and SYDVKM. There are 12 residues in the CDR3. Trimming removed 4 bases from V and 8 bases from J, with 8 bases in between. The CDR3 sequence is CASSSAGEKLFF. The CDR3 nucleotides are TGTGCCAGCAGTTCGGCAGGGGAAAAACTGTTTTTT.

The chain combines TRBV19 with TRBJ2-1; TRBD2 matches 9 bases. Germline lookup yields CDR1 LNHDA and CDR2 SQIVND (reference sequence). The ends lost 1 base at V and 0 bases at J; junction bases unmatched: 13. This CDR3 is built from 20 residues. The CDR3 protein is CASSIVFSGGPRSSYNEQFF. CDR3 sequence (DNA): TGTGCCAGTAGTATAGTTTTTAGCGGGGGTCCCCGCAGCTCCTACAATGAGCAGTTCTTC.

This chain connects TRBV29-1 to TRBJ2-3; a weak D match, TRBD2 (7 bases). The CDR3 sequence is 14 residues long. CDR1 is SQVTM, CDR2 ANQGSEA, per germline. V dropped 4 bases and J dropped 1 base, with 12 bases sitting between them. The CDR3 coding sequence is TGCAGCGTTGTGATGGGGGGGCGCACAGATACGCAGTATTTT. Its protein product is CSVVMGGRTDTQYF.